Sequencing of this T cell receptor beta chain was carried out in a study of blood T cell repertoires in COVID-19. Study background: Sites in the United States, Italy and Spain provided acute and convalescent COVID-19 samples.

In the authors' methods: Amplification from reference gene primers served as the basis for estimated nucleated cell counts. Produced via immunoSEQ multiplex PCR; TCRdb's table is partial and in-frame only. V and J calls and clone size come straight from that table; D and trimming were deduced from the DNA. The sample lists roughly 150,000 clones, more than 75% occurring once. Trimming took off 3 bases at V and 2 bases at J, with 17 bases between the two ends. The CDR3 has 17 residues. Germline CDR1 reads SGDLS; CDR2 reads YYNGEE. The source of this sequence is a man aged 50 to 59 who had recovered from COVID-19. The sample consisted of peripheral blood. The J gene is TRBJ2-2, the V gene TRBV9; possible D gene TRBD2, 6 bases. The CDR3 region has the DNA TGTGCCAGCAGCGGATCGCCCGGGACTTCAAACACCGGGGAGCTGTTTTTT. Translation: CASSGSPGTSNTGELFF.